This T cell receptor beta chain comes out of a study of technical replicates of blood from a few donors (dated by TCRdb to 2017 to 2019). V is cut back by 5 bases and J by 7 bases, with 3 bases in the junction unmatched. The CDR3 contains 13 residues, cysteine and phenylalanine counted. Only CDR3 DNA is held: 39 bases, read in frame from base 1. CDR1 and CDR2 (SGHRS, YFSETQ) derive from the germline V gene. Of note for this clone: The specificity of this receptor is unknown. No base quality values were provided; no much bigger clone lies one nucleotide off.

Library preparation employed the immunoSEQ multiplex PCR assay. In TCRdb, the immuneACCESS table is reduced to in-frame sequences with V and J assigned. These tables do not hold every clone; where another copy was compared, an unresolved V gene accounts for under half, and the others remain unexplained. The sample has roughly 62,000 clones on record, roughly 91% of them singletons. The ten largest account for about 5% of the sample. The sample consisted of PBMCs. This sequence uses TRBV5-1 and TRBJ1-6; TRBD1 matches 7 bases in the middle. The clonotype comes from a human donor in good health. Some clones in this sample may be carry-over from other donors' samples. The DNA sequence is as follows: TGCGCCAGCAGTGGGACAGAGAATTCACCCCTCCACTTT. It is translated as CASSGTENSPLHF.